Sequencing of this TCR beta chain was carried out in a study of graft-versus-host responses after intestinal transplantation. Study summary: Recipients were all induced with anti-thymocyte globulin, then given tacrolimus and steroids for roughly 3 years.

Note on this clone: Its antigen is undetermined.

The repertoire was sequenced with immunoSEQ multiplex PCR; TCRdb's copy has only in-frame clones and lacks some. The data hold 70,000 or so clones, with over 70% observed a single time. The CDR3 has 16 residues. Trimming at V came to 4 bases and at J to 0 bases, leaving 7 bases not matched to a gene. Germline values: CDR1 SGHTS, CDR2 YDEGEE. Points from the study as a whole: GvH clones turned up in recipient marrow; some had shown up first in ileum or blood. Circulating GvH clones peaking coincided with falling HvG clones soon after transplant.

The sample here was unstimulated CD4+ T cells sorted from spleen or lymph node cells, taken before transplant. The V call is TRBV5-8, the J call TRBJ1-5; 7 bases map to TRBD1. The receptor comes from a human donor who was the organ donor for an intestinal transplant. The CDR3 coding sequence is TGTGCCAGCAGCGTCTCCCACAGGGGTAGCAATCAGCCCCAGCATTTT. Translating it yields CASSVSHRGSNQPQHF. Using reference TRBV5-8 and TRBJ1-5 for the parts outside the CDR3, the full variable domain is EAGVTQSPTHLIKTRGQQATLRCSPISGHTSVYWYQQALGLGLQFLLWYDEGEERNRGNFPPRFSGRQFPNYSSELNVNALELEDSALYLCASSVSHRGSNQPQHFGDGTRLSIL.